Here is one T cell receptor (beta chain) with its context. Antigen specificity is unknown. The sample is drawn from a study of T cell responses to AZD1222 COVID-19 vaccine. Trimming at V came to 0 bases and at J to 4 bases, leaving 6 bases not matched to a gene. Germline V CDR1 and CDR2: SNHLY, FYNNEI. The CDR3 has 16 amino acids. TCRdb's copy holds only in-frame clones and misses some; the assay was immunoSEQ multiplex PCR. Of more than 80,000 clones in the sample, 70% to 90% are singletons; the top ten hold roughly 10%. Broader study findings: CD4 TCRs covered the whole spike, strongest at regions 160-218 and 743-854.

This sequence originates from an adult in good health. The starting material was peripheral blood, obtained on day 0 of AZD1222 vaccination. The V gene is TRBV2, the J gene TRBJ1-2, with 9 bases identical to TRBD1. The chain's CDR3 is CASSEAKGQGRYGYTF. The CDR3 nucleotides read TGTGCCAGCAGTGAAGCTAAGGGACAGGGCCGCTATGGCTACACCTTC. The complete variable domain, with remaining parts taken from reference TRBV2 and TRBJ1-2, reads EPEVTQTPSHQVTQMGQEVILRCVPISNHLYFYWYRQILGQKVEFLVSFYNNEISEKSEIFDDQFSVERPDGSNFTLKIRSTKLEDSAMYFCASSEAKGQGRYGYTFGSGTRLTVV.